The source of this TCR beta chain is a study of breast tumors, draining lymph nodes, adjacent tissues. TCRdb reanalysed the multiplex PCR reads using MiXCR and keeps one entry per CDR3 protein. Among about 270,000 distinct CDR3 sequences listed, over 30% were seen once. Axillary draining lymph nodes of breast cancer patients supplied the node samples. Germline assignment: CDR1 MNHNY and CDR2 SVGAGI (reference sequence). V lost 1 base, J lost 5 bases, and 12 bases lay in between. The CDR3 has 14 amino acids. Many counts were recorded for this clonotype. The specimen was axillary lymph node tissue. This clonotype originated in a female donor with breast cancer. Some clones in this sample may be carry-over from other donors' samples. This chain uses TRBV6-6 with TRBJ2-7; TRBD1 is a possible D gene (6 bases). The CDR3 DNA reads TGTGCCAGCAGTTACTTCACAGGGCCCGACGAGCAGTACTTC. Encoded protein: CASSYFTGPDEQYF.